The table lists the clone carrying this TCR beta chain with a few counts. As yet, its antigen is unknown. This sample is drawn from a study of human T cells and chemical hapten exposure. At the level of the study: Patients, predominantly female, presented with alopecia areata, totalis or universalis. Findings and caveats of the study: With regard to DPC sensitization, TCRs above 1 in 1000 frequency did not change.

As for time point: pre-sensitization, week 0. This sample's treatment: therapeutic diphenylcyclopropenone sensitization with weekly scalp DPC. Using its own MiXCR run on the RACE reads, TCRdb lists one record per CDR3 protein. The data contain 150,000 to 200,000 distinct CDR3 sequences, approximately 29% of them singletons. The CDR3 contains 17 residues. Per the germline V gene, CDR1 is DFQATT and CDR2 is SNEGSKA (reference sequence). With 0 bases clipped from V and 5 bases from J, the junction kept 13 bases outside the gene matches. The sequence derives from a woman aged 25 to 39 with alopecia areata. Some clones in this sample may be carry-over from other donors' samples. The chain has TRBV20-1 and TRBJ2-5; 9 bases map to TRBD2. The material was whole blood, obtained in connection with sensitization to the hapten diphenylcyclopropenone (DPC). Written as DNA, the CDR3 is TGCAGTGCTAGAGATAGGTTGCGGGGGGGACTAGGGGAGACCCAGTACTTC. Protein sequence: CSARDRLRGGLGETQYF.